This record looks at one T cell receptor beta chain sequence and its context. The primer mix had 60 Vbeta and 13 Jbeta primers. Measured with immunoSEQ multiplex PCR; TCRdb has only the in-frame clones, and not every one. The sample comprises around 170,000 clones, just over 75% of which are singletons, and 1.5% to 1.8% rests with the top ten. The entry originates in a study of cytomegalovirus exposure and HLA in healthy donors. Trimming shortened V by 8 bases and J by 11 bases, and 12 bases separated the two germline ends. CDR3 length: 11 amino acids. Germline V gene lookup returns CDR1 SNHLY and CDR2 FYNNEI.

The sequence was obtained from a middle-aged man in good health and CMV-seronegative. The specimen sequenced was PBMCs. This rearrangement joins TRBV2 to TRBJ1-4; D is ambiguous. The CDR3: CASGPSGKLFF. CDR3 in DNA: TGTGCCAGCGGACCATCGGGGAAACTGTTTTTT.